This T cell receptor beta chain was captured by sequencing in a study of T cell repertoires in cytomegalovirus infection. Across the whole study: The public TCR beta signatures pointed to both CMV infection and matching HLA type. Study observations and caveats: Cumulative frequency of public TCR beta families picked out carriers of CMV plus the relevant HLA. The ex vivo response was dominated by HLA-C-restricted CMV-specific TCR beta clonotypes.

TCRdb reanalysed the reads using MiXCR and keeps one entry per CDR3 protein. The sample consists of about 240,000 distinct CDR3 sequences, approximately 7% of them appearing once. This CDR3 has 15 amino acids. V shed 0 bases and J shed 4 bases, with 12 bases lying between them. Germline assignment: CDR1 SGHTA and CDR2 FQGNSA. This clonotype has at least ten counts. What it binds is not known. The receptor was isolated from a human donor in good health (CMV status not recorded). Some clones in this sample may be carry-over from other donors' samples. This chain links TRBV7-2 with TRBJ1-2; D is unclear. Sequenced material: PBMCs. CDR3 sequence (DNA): TGTGCCAGCAGCTTAGCGTTAGGCCAGATCTATGGCTACACCTTC. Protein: CASSLALGQIYGYTF.